This TCR beta chain appears in the sequencing data of a study of blood T cell repertoires in COVID-19. Germline CDR1 LNHDA, CDR2 SQIVND (reference sequence). V gave up 4 bases and J gave up 6 bases; unmatched junction bases: 7. The CDR3 runs to 14 residues. Repertoires were generated with immunoSEQ multiplex PCR, while TCRdb's copy carries only in-frame clones and drops some. The repertoire has hundreds of thousands of clones, about 87% of them found once; the top ten carry approximately 10%. The genes are TRBV19 and TRBJ1-2; 8 nucleotides agree with TRBD1. Sequenced input: PBMCs or T cells enriched from blood (not recorded which). The sequence derives from a woman aged 50 to 60 who had recovered from COVID-19. As DNA, the CDR3 is TGTGCCAGTAGTAAACCCGACAGGGGCAATGGCTACACCTTC. It specifies CASSKPDRGNGYTF.